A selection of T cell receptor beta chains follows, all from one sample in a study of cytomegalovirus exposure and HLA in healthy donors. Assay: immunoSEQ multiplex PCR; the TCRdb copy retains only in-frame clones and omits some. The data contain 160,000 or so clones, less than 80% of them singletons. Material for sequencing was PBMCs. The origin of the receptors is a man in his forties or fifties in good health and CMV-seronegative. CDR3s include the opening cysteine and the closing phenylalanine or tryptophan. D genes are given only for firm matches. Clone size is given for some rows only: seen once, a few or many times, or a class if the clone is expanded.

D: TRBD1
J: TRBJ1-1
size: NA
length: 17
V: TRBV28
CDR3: CASSLLSVGQANTEAFF
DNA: TGTGCCAGCAGTTTATTGTCAGTAGGACAGGCTAACACTGAAGCTTTCTTT

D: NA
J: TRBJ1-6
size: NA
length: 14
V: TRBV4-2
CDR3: CASTTGRQAEALHF
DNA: TGTGCCAGCACAACAGGGAGACAAGCGGAGGCCCTCCACTTT

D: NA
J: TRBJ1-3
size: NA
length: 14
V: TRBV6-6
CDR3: CASSYSTSGNTIYF
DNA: TGTGCCAGCAGTTACAGCACTTCTGGAAACACCATATATTTT

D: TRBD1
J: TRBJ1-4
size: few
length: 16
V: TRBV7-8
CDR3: CASSLLIGGPNEKLFF
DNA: TGTGCCAGCAGCTTACTAATAGGGGGCCCTAATGAAAAACTGTTTTTT

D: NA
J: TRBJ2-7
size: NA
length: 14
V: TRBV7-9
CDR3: CSSSPSRVSYEQYF
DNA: TGTTCCAGCAGCCCGAGCCGGGTCTCCTACGAGCAGTACTTC

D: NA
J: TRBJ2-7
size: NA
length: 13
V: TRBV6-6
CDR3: CASSYTTGNEQYF
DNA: TGTGCCAGCAGTTACACAACAGGTAACGAGCAGTACTTC

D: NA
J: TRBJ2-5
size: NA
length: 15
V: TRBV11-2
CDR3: CASSSPTTRLKTQYF
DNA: TGTGCCAGCAGCTCTCCCACCACTAGATTGAAGACCCAGTACTTC

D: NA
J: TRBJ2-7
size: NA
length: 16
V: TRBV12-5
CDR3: CASGLVPSRLEHEQYF
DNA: TGTGCTAGTGGTTTGGTACCTTCTCGACTAGAGCACGAGCAGTACTTC

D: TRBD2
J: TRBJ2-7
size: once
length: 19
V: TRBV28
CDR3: CASSPSGEGWASGSSEQYF
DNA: TGTGCCAGCAGCCCAAGTGGGGAGGGGTGGGCTAGCGGGAGCTCCGAGCAGTACTTC

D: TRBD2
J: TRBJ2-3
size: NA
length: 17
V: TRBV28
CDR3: CASSLPGLADSTDTQYF
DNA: TGTGCCAGCAGTTTACCGGGACTAGCGGACAGCACAGATACGCAGTATTTT

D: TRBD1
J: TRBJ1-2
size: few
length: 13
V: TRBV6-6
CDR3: CASRDRGWSGYTF
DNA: TGTGCCAGCAGAGACAGGGGTTGGAGTGGCTACACCTTC

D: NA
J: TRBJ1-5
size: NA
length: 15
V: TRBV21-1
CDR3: CASSKGGQLNQPQHF
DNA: TGTGCCAGCAGCAAAGGGGGACAGCTAAATCAGCCCCAGCATTTT

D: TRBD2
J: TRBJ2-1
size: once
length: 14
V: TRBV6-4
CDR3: CASSQERDAAEQFF
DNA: TGTGCCAGCAGTCAAGAGCGGGATGCCGCCGAGCAGTTCTTC

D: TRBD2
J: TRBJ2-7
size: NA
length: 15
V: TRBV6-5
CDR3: CASSYSPGGPREQYF
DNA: TGTGCCAGCAGTTACTCTCCGGGAGGGCCGCGGGAGCAGTACTTC

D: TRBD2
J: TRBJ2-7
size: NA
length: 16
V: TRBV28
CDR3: CASSLGLAGYSYEQYF
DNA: TGTGCCAGCAGTTTAGGACTAGCGGGTTATTCCTACGAGCAGTACTTC

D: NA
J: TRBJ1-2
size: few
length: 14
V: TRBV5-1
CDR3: CASSFGRVDSSYTF
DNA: TGCGCCAGCAGCTTCGGCAGGGTGGATTCGAGCTACACCTTC

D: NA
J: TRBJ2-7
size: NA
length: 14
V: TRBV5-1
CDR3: CASSLAGSRYEQYF
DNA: TGCGCCAGCAGCTTGGCGGGTTCTCGCTACGAGCAGTACTTC

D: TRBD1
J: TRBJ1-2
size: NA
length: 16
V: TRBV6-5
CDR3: CASSYSRTGGNYGYTF
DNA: TGTGCCAGCAGTTACTCCAGGACAGGGGGCAACTATGGCTACACCTTC

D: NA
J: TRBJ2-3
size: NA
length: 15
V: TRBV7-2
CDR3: CASSLEGAGTDTQYF
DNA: TGTGCCAGCAGCTTGGAAGGGGCCGGCACAGATACGCAGTATTTT

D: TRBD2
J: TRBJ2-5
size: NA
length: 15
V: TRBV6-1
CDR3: CASSEGGWSEETQYF
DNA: TGTGCCAGCAGTGAGGGGGGGTGGTCGGAAGAGACCCAGTACTTC

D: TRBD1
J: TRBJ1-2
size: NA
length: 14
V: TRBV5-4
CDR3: CASSLVGQAQSYTF
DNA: TGTGCCAGCAGCTTGGTCGGACAGGCCCAGAGCTACACCTTC

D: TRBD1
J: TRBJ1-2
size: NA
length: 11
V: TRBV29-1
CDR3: CSDIEPGQYTF
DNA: TGCAGCGACATAGAACCGGGACAGTACACCTTC

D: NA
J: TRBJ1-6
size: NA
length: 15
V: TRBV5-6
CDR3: CASSLEGEWASPLHF
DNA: TGTGCCAGCAGCTTGGAGGGGGAATGGGCTTCACCCCTCCACTTT

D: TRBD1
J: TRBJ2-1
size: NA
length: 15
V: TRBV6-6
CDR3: CASSNHRDSPNEQFF
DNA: TGTGCCAGCAGTAACCACCGGGACAGCCCCAATGAGCAGTTCTTC

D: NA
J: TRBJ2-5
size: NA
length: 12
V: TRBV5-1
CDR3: CASSWTQETQYF
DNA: TGCGCCAGCAGTTGGACTCAAGAGACCCAGTACTTC

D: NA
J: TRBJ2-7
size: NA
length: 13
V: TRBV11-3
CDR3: CASSVGGGNEQYF
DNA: TGTGCCAGCAGCGTCGGGGGTGGCAACGAGCAGTACTTC

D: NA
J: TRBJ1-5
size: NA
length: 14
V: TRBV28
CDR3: CASSPHSSNQPQHF
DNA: TGTGCCAGCAGTCCACATTCTAGCAATCAGCCCCAGCATTTT

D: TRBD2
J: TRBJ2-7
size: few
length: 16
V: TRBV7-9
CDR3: CSSSQANGTTTYEQYF
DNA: TGTTCCAGCAGTCAGGCGAATGGGACTACGACCTACGAGCAGTACTTC

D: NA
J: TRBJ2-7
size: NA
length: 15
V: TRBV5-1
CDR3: CASATQQGAGLEQYF
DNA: TGCGCCAGCGCTACGCAACAGGGAGCAGGGCTCGAGCAGTACTTC

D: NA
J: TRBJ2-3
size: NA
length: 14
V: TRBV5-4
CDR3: CASSLPLPGDTQYF
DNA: TGTGCCAGCAGCTTGCCCCTCCCGGGGGATACGCAGTATTTT

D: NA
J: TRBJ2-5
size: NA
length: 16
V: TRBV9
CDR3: CASSVGAGRFEETQYF
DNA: TGTGCCAGCAGCGTAGGGGCCGGGAGATTCGAGGAGACCCAGTACTTC

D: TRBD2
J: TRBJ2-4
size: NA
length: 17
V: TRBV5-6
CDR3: CASSLWTSGSPWGIQYF
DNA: TGTGCCAGCAGCTTGTGGACTAGCGGGAGCCCTTGGGGCATTCAGTACTTC

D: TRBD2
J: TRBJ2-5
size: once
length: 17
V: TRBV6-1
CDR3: CASSALVAGGPQETQYF
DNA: TGTGCCAGCAGTGCCTTAGTGGCGGGAGGTCCCCAAGAGACCCAGTACTTC

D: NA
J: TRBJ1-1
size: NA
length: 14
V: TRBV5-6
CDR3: CASRIQGYEGEAFF
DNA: TGTGCCAGCAGGATACAGGGTTACGAAGGTGAAGCTTTCTTT

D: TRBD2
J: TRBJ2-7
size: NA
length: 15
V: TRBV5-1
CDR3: CASSAQREGGYEQYF
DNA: TGCGCCAGCAGCGCTCAGCGGGAGGGGGGCTACGAGCAGTACTTC

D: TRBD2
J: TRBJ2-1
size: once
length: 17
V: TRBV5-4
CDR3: CASTLRASGSSYNEQFF
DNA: TGTGCCAGCACTCTCAGGGCTAGCGGGAGCTCCTACAATGAGCAGTTCTTC

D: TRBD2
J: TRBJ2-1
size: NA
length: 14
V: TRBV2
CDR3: CASRTSGDYNEQFF
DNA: TGTGCCAGCAGGACTAGCGGGGACTACAATGAGCAGTTCTTC

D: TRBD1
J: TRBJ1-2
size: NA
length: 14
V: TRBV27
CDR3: CASSLTGGSYGYTF
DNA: TGTGCCAGCAGTTTGACAGGGGGTAGCTATGGCTACACCTTC

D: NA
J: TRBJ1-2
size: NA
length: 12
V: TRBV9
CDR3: CASSTYSYGYTF
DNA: TGTGCCAGCAGCACTTACAGTTATGGCTACACCTTC

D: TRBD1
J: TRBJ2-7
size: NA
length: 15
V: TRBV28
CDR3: CASSLMGTGGYEQYF
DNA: TGTGCCAGCAGTTTAATGGGGACAGGGGGATACGAGCAGTACTTC

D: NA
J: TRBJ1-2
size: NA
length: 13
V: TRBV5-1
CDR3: CASSFLGARGYTF
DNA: TGCGCCAGCAGCTTTCTGGGGGCTCGTGGCTACACCTTC

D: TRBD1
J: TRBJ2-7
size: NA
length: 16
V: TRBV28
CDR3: CASRKSTGGLSYEQYF
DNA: TGTGCCAGCAGAAAGTCGACAGGGGGACTTTCCTACGAGCAGTACTTC

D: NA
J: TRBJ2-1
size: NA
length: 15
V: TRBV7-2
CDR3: CASSLASGGADEQFF
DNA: TGTGCCAGCAGCTTAGCCTCCGGGGGAGCGGATGAGCAGTTCTTC

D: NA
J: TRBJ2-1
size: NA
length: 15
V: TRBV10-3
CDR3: CAISESRDSSSEQFF
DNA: TGTGCCATCAGTGAGTCTCGGGACTCCTCTAGTGAGCAGTTCTTC

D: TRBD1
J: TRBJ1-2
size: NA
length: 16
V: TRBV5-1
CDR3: CASSPGQGTRQGGYTF
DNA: TGCGCCAGCAGCCCGGGACAGGGGACCCGCCAAGGGGGCTACACCTTC

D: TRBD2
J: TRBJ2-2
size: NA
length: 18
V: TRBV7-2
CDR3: CASSSQPGTRVLAGELFF
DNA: TGTGCCAGCAGCTCCCAGCCCGGGACTAGGGTCCTTGCCGGGGAGCTGTTTTTT

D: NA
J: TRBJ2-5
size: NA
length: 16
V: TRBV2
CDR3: CASIVGGVVVGETQYF
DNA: TGTGCCAGCATCGTGGGGGGAGTGGTAGTCGGAGAGACCCAGTACTTC

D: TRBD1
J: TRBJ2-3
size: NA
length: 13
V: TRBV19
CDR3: CASMDRATDTQYF
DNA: TGTGCCAGTATGGACAGGGCCACAGATACGCAGTATTTT

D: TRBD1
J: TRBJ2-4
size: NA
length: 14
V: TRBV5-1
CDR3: CASSPGQGGNIQYF
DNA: TGCGCCAGCAGCCCCGGACAGGGTGGGAACATTCAGTACTTC

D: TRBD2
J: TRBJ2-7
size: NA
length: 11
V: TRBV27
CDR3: CASIGPGGSNF
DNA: TGTGCCAGCATAGGACCGGGAGGGTCCAACTTC

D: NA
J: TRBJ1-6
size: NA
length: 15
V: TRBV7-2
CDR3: CASSLQGTDRTPLHF
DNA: TGTGCCAGCAGCTTACAGGGGACGGATAGAACACCCCTCCACTTT

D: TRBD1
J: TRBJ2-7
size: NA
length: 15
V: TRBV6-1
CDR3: CASSEYVTGLYEQYF
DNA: TGTGCCAGCAGTGAGTACGTGACAGGGTTATACGAGCAGTACTTC